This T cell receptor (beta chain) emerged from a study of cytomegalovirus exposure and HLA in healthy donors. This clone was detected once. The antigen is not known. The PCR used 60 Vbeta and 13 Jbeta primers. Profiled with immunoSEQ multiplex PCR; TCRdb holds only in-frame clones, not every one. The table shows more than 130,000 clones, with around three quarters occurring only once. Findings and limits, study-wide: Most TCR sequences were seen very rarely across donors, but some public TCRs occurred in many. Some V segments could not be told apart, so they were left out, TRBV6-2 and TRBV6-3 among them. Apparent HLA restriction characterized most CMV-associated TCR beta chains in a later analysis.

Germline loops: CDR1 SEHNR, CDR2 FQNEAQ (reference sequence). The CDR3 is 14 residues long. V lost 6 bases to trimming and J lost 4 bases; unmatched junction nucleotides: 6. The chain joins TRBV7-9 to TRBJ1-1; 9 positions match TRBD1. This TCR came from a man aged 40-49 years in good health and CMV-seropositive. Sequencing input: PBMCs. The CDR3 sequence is CASRSGQGGTEAFF. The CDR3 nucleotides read TGTGCCAGCAGATCGGGACAGGGTGGCACTGAAGCTTTCTTT.